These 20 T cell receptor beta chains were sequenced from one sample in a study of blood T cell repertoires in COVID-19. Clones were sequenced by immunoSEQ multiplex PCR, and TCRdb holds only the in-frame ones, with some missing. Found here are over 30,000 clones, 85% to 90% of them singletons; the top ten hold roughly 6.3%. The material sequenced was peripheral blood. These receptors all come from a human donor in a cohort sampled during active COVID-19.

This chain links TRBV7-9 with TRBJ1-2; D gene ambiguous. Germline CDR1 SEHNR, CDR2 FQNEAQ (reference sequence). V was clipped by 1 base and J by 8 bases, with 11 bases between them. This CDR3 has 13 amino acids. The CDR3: CASSLDPYEGYTF. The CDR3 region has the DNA TGTGCCAGCAGCTTAGATCCCTATGAGGGCTACACCTTC.

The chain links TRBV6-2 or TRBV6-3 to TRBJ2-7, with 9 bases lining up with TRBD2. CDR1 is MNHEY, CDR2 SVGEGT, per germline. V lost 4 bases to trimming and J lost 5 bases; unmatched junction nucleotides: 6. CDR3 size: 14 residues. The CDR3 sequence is CASSFGGRVNEQYF. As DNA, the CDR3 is TGTGCCAGCAGTTTTGGCGGGAGGGTCAACGAGCAGTACTTC.

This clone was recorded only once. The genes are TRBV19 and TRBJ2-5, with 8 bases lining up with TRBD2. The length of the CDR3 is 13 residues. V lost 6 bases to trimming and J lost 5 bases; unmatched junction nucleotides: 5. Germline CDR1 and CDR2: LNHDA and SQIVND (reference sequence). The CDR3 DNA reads TGTGCCAGTAGCGGGGGGGCGGGTGAGACCCAGTACTTC. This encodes CASSGGAGETQYF.

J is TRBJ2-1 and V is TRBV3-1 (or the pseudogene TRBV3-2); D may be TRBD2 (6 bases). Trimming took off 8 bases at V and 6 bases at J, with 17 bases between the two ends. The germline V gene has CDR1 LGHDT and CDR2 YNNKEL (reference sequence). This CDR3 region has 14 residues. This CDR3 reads CASGLGMGGNEQFF. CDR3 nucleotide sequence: TGTGCCAGCGGGCTGGGGATGGGGGGCAATGAGCAGTTCTTC.

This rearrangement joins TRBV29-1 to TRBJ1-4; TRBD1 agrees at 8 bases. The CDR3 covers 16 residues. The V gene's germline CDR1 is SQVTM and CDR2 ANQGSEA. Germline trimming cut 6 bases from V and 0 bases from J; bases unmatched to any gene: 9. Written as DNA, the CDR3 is TGCAGCGTGGCTACAGGGGGGGGAGCAACTAATGAAAAACTGTTTTTT. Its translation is CSVATGGGATNEKLFF. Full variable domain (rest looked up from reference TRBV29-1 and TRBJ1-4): SAVISQKPSRDICQRGTSLTIQCQVDSQVTMMFWYRQQPGQSLTLIATANQGSEATYESGFVIDKFPISRPNLTFSTLTVSNMSPEDSSIYLCSVATGGGATNEKLFFGSGTQLSVL.

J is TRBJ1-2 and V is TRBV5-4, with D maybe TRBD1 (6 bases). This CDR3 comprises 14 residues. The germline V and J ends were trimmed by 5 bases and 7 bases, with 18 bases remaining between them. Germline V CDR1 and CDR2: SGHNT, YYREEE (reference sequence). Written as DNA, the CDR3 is TGTGCCAGCAGGACAGGACAGTCTAGTCTTGGCTACACCTTC. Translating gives CASRTGQSSLGYTF.

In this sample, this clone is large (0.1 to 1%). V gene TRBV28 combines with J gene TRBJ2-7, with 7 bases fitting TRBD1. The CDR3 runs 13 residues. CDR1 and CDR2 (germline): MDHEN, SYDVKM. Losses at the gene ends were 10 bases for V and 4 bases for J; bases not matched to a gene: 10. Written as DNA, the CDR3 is TGTGCCACCAAACAGACAGGGCGGTACGAGCAGTACTTC. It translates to CATKQTGRYEQYF.

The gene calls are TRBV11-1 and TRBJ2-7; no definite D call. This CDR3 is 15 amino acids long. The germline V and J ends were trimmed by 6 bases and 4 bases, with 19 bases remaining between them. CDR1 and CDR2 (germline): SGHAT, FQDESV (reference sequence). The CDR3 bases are TGTGCCAGCAGTCCCCAAGCCCCCCCGGTATACGAGCAGTACTTC. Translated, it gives CASSPQAPPVYEQYF.

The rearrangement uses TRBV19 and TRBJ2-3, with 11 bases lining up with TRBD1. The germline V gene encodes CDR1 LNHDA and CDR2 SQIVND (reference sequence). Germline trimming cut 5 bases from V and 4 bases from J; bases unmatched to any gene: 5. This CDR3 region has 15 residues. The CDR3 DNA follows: TGTGCCAGTAGTGGCTGGACAGGGGGCGCAGATACGCAGTATTTT. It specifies CASSGWTGGADTQYF.

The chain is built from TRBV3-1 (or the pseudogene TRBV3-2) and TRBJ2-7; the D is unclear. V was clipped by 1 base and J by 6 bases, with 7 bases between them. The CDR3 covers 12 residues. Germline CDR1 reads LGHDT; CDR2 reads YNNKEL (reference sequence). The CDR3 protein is CASSQAESEQYF. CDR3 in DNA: TGTGCCAGCAGCCAAGCGGAGTCCGAGCAGTACTTC.

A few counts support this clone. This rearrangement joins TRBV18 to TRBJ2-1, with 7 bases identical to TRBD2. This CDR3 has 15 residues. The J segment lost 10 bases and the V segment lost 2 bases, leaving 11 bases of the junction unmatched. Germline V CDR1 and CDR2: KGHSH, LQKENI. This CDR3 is CASSPREKRDGEQFF. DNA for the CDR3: TGTGCCAGCTCACCAAGGGAAAAGCGGGATGGCGAGCAGTTCTTC.

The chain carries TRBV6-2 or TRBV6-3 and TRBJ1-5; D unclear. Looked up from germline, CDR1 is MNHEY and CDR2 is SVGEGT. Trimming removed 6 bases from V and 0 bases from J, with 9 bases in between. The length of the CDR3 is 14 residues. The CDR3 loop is CASSPGDSNQPQHF. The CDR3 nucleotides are TGTGCCAGCAGCCCCGGGGATAGCAATCAGCCCCAGCATTTT.

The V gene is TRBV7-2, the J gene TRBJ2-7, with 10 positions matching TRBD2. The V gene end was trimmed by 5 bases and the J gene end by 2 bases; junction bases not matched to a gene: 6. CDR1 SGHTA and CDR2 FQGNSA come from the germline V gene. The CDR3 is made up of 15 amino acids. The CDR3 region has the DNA TGTGCCAGCAGCCCCGGGACTAGCGAGACCTACGAGCAGTACTTC. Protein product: CASSPGTSETYEQYF.

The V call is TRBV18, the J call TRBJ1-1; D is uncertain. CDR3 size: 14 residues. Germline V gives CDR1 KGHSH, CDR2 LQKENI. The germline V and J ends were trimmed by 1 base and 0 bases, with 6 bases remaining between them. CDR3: CASSPREVNTEAFF. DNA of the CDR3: TGTGCCAGCTCACCACGGGAGGTGAACACTGAAGCTTTCTTT.

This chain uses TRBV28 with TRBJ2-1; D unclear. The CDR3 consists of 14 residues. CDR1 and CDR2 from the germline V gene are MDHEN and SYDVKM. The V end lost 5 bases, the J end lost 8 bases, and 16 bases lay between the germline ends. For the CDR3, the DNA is TGTGCCAGCAGTCGCCCTGGCTGGGCCCATGAGCAGTTCTTC. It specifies CASSRPGWAHEQFF.

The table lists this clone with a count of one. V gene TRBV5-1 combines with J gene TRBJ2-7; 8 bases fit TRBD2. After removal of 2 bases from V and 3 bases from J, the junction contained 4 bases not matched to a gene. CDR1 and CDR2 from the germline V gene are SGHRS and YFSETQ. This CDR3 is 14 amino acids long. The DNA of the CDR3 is TGCGCCAGCAGCTTCGGGAGCGGGGGCTACGAGCAGTACTTC. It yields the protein CASSFGSGGYEQYF. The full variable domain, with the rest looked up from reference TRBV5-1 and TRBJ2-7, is KAGVTQTPRYLIKTRGQQVTLSCSPISGHRSVSWYQQTPGQGLQFLFEYFSETQRNKGNFPGRFSGRQFSNSRSEMNVSTLELGDSALYLCASSFGSGGYEQYFGPGTRLTVT.

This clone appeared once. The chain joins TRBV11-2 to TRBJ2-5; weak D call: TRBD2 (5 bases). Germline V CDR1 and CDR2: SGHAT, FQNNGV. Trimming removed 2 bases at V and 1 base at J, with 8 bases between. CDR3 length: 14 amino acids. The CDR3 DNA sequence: TGTGCCAGCAGCTTACGAGGGTCCCAAGAGACCCAGTACTTC. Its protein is CASSLRGSQETQYF.

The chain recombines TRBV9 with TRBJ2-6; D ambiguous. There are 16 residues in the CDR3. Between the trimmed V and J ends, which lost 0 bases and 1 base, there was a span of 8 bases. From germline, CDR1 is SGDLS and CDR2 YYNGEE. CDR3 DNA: TGTGCCAGCAGCGTAGGTCTAGGATCTGGGGCCAACGTCCTGACTTTC. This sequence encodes CASSVGLGSGANVLTF.

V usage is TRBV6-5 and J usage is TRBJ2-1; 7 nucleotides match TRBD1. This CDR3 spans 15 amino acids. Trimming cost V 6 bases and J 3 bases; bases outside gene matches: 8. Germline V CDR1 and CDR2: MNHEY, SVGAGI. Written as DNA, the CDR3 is TGTGCCAGCAGCCACAGGGGACCCCTCTACAATGAGCAGTTCTTC. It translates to CASSHRGPLYNEQFF.

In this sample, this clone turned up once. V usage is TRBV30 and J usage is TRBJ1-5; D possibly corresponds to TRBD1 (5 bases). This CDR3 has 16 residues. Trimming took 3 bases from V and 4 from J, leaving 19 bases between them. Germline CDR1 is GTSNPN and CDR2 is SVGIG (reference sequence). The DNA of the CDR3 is TGTGCCTGGAGGCCCCTAGGGGCCCATGGGAATCAGCCCCAGCATTTT. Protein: CAWRPLGAHGNQPQHF.